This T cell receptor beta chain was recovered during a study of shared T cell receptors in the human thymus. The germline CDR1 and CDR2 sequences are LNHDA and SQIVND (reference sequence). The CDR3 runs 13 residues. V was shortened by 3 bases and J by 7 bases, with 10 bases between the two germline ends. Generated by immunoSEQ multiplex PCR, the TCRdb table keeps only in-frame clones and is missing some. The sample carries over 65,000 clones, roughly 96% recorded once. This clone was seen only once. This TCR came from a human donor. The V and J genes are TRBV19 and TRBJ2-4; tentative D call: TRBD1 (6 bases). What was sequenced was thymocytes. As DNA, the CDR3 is TGTGCCAGTAGTATTCAGGGGCCGAACATTCAGTACTTC. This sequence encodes CASSIQGPNIQYF.